The TCR beta chain under discussion was sequenced for a study of siplizumab effects on memory and regulatory T cells. Sequencing was performed with immunoSEQ multiplex PCR; in TCRdb, only in-frame clones are kept and a portion is missing. The table includes tens of thousands of clones, over 90% detected once. Turning to this clone: The antigen remains unidentified.

Study-wide results and caveats: The study found that siplizumab significantly reduced alloreactive sequences traceable to unstimulated CD4+ memory cells.

The ends lost 2 bases at V and 2 bases at J; junction bases unmatched: 6. Germline assignment: CDR1 SGHVS and CDR2 FNYEAQ. The CDR3 loop spans 17 amino acids. The chain uses TRBV7-6 and TRBJ2-2; 9 bases are shared with TRBD1. The receptor was derived from a human donor in good health. Sequenced input: CD8+ T cells sorted from blood. CDR3 DNA: TGTGCCAGCAGCTTAAAAACAGGGGGCTCCAACACCGGGGAGCTGTTTTTT. Protein product: CASSLKTGGSNTGELFF.